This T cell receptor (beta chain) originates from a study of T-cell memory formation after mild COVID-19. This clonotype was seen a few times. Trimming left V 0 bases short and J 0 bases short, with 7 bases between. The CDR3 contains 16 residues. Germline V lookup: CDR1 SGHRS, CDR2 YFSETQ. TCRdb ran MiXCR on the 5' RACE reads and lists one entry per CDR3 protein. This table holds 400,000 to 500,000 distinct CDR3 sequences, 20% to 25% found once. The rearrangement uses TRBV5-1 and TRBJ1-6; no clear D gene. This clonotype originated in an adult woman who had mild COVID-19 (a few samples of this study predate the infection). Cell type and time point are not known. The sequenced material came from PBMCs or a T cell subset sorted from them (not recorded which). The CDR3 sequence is CASSLDEGSYNSPLHF. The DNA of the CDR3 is TGCGCCAGCAGCTTGGACGAGGGCTCCTATAATTCACCCCTCCACTTT.